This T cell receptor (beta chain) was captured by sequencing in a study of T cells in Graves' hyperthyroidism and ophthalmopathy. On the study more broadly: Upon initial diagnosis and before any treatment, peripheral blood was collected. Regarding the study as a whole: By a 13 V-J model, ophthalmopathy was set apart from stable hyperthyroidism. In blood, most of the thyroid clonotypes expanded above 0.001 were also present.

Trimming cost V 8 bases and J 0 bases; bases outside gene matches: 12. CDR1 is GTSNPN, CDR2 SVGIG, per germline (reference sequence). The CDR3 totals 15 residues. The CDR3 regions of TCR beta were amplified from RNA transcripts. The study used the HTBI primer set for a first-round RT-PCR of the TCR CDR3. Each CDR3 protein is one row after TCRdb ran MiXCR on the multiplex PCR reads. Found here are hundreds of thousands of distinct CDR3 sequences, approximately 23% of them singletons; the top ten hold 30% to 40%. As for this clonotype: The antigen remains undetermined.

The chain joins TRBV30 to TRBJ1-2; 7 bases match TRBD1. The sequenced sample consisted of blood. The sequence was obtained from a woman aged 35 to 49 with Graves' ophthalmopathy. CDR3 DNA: TGTGCCAGCATCGGGACAGCCACGACTAACTATGGCTACACCTTC. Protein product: CASIGTATTNYGYTF.